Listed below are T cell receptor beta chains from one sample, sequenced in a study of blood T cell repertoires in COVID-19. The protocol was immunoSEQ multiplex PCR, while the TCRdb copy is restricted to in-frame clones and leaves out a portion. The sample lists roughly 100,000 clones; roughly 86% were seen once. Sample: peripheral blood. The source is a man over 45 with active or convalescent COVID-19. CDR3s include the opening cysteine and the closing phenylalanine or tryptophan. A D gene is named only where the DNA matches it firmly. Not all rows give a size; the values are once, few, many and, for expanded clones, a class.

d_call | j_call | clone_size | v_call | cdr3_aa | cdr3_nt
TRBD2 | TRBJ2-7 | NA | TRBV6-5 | CASSSHGGAYEQYF | TGTGCCAGCAGTAGTCACGGGGGGGCCTACGAGCAGTACTTC
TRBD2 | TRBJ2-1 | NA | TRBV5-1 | CASSLGLAGGRNEQFF | TGCGCCAGCAGCTTGGGACTAGCGGGGGGCAGGAATGAGCAGTTCTTC
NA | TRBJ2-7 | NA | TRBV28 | CASSVQEAYEQYF | TGTGCCAGCAGTGTCCAGGAGGCCTACGAGCAGTACTTC
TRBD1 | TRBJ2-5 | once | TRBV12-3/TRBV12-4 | CASSRQGMETQYF | TGTGCCAGCAGTCGACAGGGGATGGAGACCCAGTACTTC
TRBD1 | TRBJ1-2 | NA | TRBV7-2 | CASSPGQGRGYTF | TGTGCCAGCAGCCCAGGACAGGGTAGAGGCTACACCTTC
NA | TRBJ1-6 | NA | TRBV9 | CASSVDAGKGSPLHF | TGTGCCAGCAGCGTAGATGCAGGGAAGGGATCACCCCTCCACTTT
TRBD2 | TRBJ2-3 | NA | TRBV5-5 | CASSASGGPYSTDTQYF | TGTGCCAGCAGCGCTAGCGGGGGGCCTTATAGCACAGATACGCAGTATTTT
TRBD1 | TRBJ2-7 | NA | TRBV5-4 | CASSLEQGAGEQYF | TGTGCCAGCAGCTTGGAGCAGGGGGCGGGGGAGCAGTACTTC
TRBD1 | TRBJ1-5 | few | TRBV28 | CASSPRGQGLNQPQHF | TGTGCCAGCAGTCCTCGCGGACAGGGCCTCAATCAGCCCCAGCATTTT
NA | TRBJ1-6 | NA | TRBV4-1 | CASSRLVGRGENSPLHF | TGCGCCAGCAGCCGACTGGTGGGGCGGGGGGAAAATTCACCCCTCCACTTT
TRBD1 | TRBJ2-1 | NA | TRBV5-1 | CASSTSTGAYNEQFF | TGCGCCAGCAGCACCTCGACAGGGGCCTACAATGAGCAGTTCTTC
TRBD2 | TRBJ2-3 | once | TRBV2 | CASSEQYTSGGTDTQYF | TGTGCCAGCAGTGAGCAATACACTAGCGGGGGCACAGATACGCAGTATTTT
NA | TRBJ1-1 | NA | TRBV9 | CASSVAGEANTEAFF | TGTGCCAGCAGCGTAGCGGGGGAGGCGAACACTGAAGCTTTCTTT
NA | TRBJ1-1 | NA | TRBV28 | CASSSPTAMNTEAFF | TGTGCCAGCAGTTCTCCGACAGCAATGAACACTGAAGCTTTCTTT
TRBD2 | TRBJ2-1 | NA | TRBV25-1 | CASSDSGGTNNEQFF | TGTGCCAGCAGTGACTCGGGGGGAACGAACAATGAGCAGTTCTTC
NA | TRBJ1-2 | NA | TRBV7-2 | CASSTDPGFSGYTF | TGTGCCAGCAGCACAGACCCAGGGTTCTCTGGCTACACCTTC
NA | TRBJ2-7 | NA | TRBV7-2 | CASSLVLQVYSYEQYF | TGTGCCAGCAGCTTAGTCTTACAGGTGTACTCCTACGAGCAGTACTTC
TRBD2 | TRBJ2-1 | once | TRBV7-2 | CASSYPTSGGYNEQFF | TGTGCCAGCAGCTATCCGACTAGCGGCGGCTACAATGAGCAGTTCTTC
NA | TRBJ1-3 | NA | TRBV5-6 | CASSYTGKTNTIYF | TGTGCCAGCAGCTATACGGGGAAGACAAACACCATATATTTT